This T cell receptor beta chain was found in a study of T cell changes during pregnancy in multiple sclerosis. Clones were read by immunoSEQ multiplex PCR, and TCRdb kept only the in-frame ones, dropping some. The sample records approximately 74,000 clones, roughly nine tenths being singletons. The input for sequencing was peripheral blood, taken before pregnancy. The source is a female donor with multiple sclerosis, enrolled in a pregnancy study.

The CDR3 DNA reads as TGCAGCGTTGAGTCACAGGAGGGAGGGACCCAGTACTTC. It yields the protein CSVESQEGGTQYF. The rearrangement uses TRBV29-1 and TRBJ2-5; TRBD2 might be the D (6 bases). Per germline, CDR1 SQVTM and CDR2 ANQGSEA. Trimming shortened V by 3 bases and J by 7 bases, and 15 bases separated the two germline ends. The CDR3 totals 13 residues.